Reported below is one T cell receptor (beta chain). These data are taken from a study of OX40 agonist ivuxolimab in advanced cancers. The CDR3 has 14 amino acids. Germline values: CDR1 SGHTA, CDR2 FQGNSA. Trimming removed 4 bases from V and 7 bases from J; junction bases left unmatched: 7. Measured with immunoSEQ multiplex PCR; TCRdb has only the in-frame clones, and not every one. The sample holds tens of thousands of clones, approximately 90% seen once. The input for sequencing was CD4+ or CD8+ T cells sorted from blood, taken in a trial of the OX40 agonist ivuxolimab. The receptor's source is an adult with an advanced solid tumor such as melanoma, head and neck, liver or kidney cancer. J is TRBJ1-5 and V is TRBV7-2; 7 bases fit TRBD1. Here the CDR3 reads CASSSNRGQQPQHF. The CDR3 nucleotides read TGTGCCAGCAGCTCTAACAGGGGTCAACAGCCCCAGCATTTT.